This T cell receptor beta chain is drawn from a study of graft-versus-host responses after intestinal transplantation. A remark on this clone: Its antigen is unknown.

Germline V gene sequence: CDR1 MNHEY, CDR2 SMNVEV (reference sequence). CDR3 size: 14 residues. Deletions cut 2 bases from V and 4 bases from J, with 11 bases between. This table comes from immunoSEQ multiplex PCR, and its TCRdb copy is limited to in-frame clones, with some not included. The sample consists of over 100,000 clones, 85% to 95% of them appearing once. The rearrangement links TRBV27 to TRBJ1-1; D perhaps matches TRBD1 (6 bases). The sample was unstimulated CD8+ T cells sorted from spleen or lymph node cells, taken before transplant. This clonotype was obtained from a human donor who was the organ donor for an intestinal transplant. The CDR3 sequence is CASSLGGAGTEAFF. The CDR3 nucleotides read TGTGCCAGCAGTTTAGGGGGGGCAGGCACTGAAGCTTTCTTT.